A selection of T cell receptor beta chains follows, all from one sample in a study of cytomegalovirus exposure and HLA in healthy donors. TCRdb keeps only in-frame clones here, not all; method: immunoSEQ multiplex PCR. Here the sample spans hundreds of thousands of clones, 65% to 85% being singletons. Sequencing input: PBMCs. The receptors were sampled from a female donor in good health and CMV-seronegative. CDR3s include the opening cysteine and the closing phenylalanine or tryptophan. The D gene is left open where the match is weak. Expanded clones are given a class, and other clones once, few, many or no size at all.

v_call	clone_size	j_call	d_call	cdr3_nt	cdr3_aa
TRBV2	.	TRBJ2-2	.	TGTGCCAGCAGTGAACGAGGGGGGGAAAACACCGGGGAGCTGTTTTTT	CASSERGGENTGELFF
TRBV30	.	TRBJ2-7	TRBD2	TGTGCCTGGTCGGGACTAGCGGGAGATGAGCAGTACTTC	CAWSGLAGDEQYF
TRBV9	.	TRBJ2-5	TRBD1	TGTGCCAGCAGCGCGAAGACAGGGGGCGAACGGGAGACCCAGTACTTC	CASSAKTGGERETQYF
TRBV2	.	TRBJ2-1	TRBD2	TGTGCCAGCAGTGAAGCGCTTGGGACTAGCGGGAGCAATGAGCAGTTCTTC	CASSEALGTSGSNEQFF
TRBV10-1	.	TRBJ2-1	TRBD2	TGCGCCAGCAGTACGGGACTAGCGGGGAACAATGAGCAGTTCTTC	CASSTGLAGNNEQFF
TRBV28	few	TRBJ1-4	.	TGTGCCACCATCCCCGGGACACAAGAAAAACTGTTTTTT	CATIPGTQEKLFF
TRBV4-2	.	TRBJ2-4	TRBD2	TGTGCCAGCAGCCAAGCCCTAGCGGGAGGAGGAAACATTCAGTACTTC	CASSQALAGGGNIQYF
TRBV19	.	TRBJ1-1	TRBD1	TGTGCCAGTAGTCCCGGGACAGGCAGGAACACTGAAGCTTTCTTT	CASSPGTGRNTEAFF
TRBV5-1	.	TRBJ2-3	TRBD1	TGCGCCAGCAGCTTGGATGGGACAGGGTCAGATACGCAGTATTTT	CASSLDGTGSDTQYF
TRBV6-5	.	TRBJ1-3	.	TGTGCCAGCAGTAGAGGGACAAACTCTGGAAACACCATATATTTT	CASSRGTNSGNTIYF
TRBV30	.	TRBJ2-3	.	TGTGCCTGGAGTGTAATGGGGGGAGTGAGAGATACGCAGTATTTT	CAWSVMGGVRDTQYF
TRBV5-1	.	TRBJ2-5	TRBD2	TGCGCCAGCAGCTTGACTAGCGGGAGTCGACAAGAGACCCAGTACTTC	CASSLTSGSRQETQYF
TRBV30	.	TRBJ1-2	TRBD1	TGTGCCTGGAGTCAGGGGGCGGCTGGCTACACCTTC	CAWSQGAAGYTF
TRBV11-3	.	TRBJ2-7	TRBD2	TGTGCCAGCAGCTCCGGGAGGACTGCCCACTACGAGCAGTACTTC	CASSSGRTAHYEQYF
TRBV2	.	TRBJ1-1	.	TGTGCCAGCAGTGGGGCCCCGAACACTGAAGCTTTCTTT	CASSGAPNTEAFF